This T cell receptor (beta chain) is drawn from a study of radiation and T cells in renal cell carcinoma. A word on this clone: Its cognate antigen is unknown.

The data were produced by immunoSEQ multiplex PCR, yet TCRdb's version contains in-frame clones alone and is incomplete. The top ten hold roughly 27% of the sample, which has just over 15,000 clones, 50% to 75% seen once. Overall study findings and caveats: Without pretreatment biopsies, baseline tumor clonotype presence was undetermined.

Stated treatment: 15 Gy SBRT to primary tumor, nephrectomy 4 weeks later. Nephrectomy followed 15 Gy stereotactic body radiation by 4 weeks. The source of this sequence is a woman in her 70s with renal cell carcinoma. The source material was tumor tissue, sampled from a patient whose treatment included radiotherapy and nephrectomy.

As DNA, the CDR3 is TGTGCCAGCAGCCCGGTGAACACTGAAGCTTTCTTT. Translating gives CASSPVNTEAFF. V and J are TRBV9 and TRBJ1-1; D gene unclear. The V gene lost 4 bases and the J gene lost 0 bases, with 4 bases spanning the gap. Germline values: CDR1 SGDLS, CDR2 YYNGEE. The length of the CDR3 is 12 residues. The full variable domain, its missing parts supplied by reference TRBV9 and TRBJ1-1, is DSGVTQTPKHLITATGQRVTLRCSPRSGDLSVYWYQQSLDQGLQFLIQYYNGEERAKGNILERFSAQQFPDLHSELNLSSLELGDSALYFCASSPVNTEAFFGQGTRLTVV.